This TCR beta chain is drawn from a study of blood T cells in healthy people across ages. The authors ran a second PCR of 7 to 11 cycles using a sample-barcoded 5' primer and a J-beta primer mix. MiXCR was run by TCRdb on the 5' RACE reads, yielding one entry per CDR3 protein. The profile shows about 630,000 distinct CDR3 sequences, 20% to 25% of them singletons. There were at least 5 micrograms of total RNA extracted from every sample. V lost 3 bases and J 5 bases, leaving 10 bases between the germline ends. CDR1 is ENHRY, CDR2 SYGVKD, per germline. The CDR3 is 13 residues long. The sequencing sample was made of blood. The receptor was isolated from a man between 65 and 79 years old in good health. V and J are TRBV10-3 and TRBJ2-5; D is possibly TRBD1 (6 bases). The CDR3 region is CAISEGGWETQYF. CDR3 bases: TGTGCCATCAGTGAAGGGGGTTGGGAGACCCAGTACTTC.